This entry describes one T cell receptor (beta chain). Antigen unknown. The libraries of TRB cDNA were prepared using 5' RACE with UMI labels. Each CDR3 protein gets one entry in TCRdb, which reprocessed the 5' RACE reads and gives no DNA. Its clone listing holds 55,000 to 70,000 distinct CDR3 sequences. This sample was taken from a study of CXCR3-negative and CXCR3-positive naive CD8 T cells. CDR3 length equals 14 residues. Germline V CDR1 and CDR2: SEHNR, FQNEAQ (reference sequence). Study-wide points: CXCR3-positive naive cells had TRB CDR3s that were more hydrophobic than CXCR3-negative naive cells had.

The receptor comes from a human donor in good health. Some clones in this sample may be carry-over from other donors' samples. The chain is built from TRBV7-9 and TRBJ2-7; there is no DNA to check the TCRdb D call of TRBD1. Source material: naive CXCR3+ CD8+ T cells from blood. As to subset: CD45RO-CCR7+CD27+CD95- naive CD8+ T cells expressing CXCR3 (TNR3+). CDR3 loop: CASSLGAGSYEQYF.